Detailed here is one TCR beta chain. The CDR3 consists of 13 residues. The V gene end was trimmed by 5 bases and the J gene end by 8 bases; junction bases not matched to a gene: 7. Some clones are missing from TCRdb's copy, which holds only in-frame ones; the method was immunoSEQ multiplex PCR. Of roughly 140,000 clones in the sample, approximately 86% were seen once. This sample stems from a study of blood T cell repertoires in COVID-19. This clonotype was sampled from an older man with acute or convalescent COVID-19. The sequenced material came from peripheral blood. The J gene is TRBJ1-2, the V gene TRBV12-3 or TRBV12-4; 8 bases are shared with TRBD1. The CDR3 loop reads CASSPGGPGGYTF. DNA for the CDR3: TGTGCCAGCAGTCCAGGGGGCCCGGGGGGCTACACCTTC.